A single sample is the source of the 20 T cell receptor beta chains below, sequenced in a study of cytomegalovirus exposure and HLA in healthy donors. The PCR had 60 Vbeta and 13 Jbeta primers. Produced via immunoSEQ multiplex PCR; TCRdb's table is partial and in-frame only. The data show about 120,000 clones, more than 80% seen once. The sequencing input was PBMCs. All receptors derive from a middle-aged man in good health and CMV-seronegative.

CDR3 sequence reads: CASSLDFGRPAGGYTF. The DNA for the CDR3 is TGTGCCAGCAGCTTAGATTTCGGGCGGCCGGCGGGGGGCTACACCTTC. The chain recombines TRBV7-8 with TRBJ1-2; D is undetermined. The CDR3 covers 16 residues. Germline loops: CDR1 SGHVS, CDR2 FQNEAQ. Trimming stripped 1 base from V and 8 bases from J, with 20 bases between. Filled out from reference TRBV7-8 and TRBJ1-2, the complete variable domain reads GAGVSQSPRYKVAKRGQDVALRCDPISGHVSLFWYQQALGQGPEFLTYFQNEAQLDKSGLPSDRFFAERPEGSVSTLKIQRTQQEDSAVYLCASSLDFGRPAGGYTFGSGTRLTVV.

This chain links TRBV10-3 with TRBJ2-7; a possible D gene is TRBD2 (5 bases). This CDR3 comprises 13 residues. Trimming took 0 bases from V and 6 from J, leaving 9 bases between them. Per the germline V gene, CDR1 is ENHRY and CDR2 is SYGVKD. CDR3 sequence reads: CAISESIGGEQYF. The CDR3 nucleotides are TGTGCCATCAGTGAGTCGATAGGAGGCGAGCAGTACTTC.

This clone has just a few counts. The V and J genes are TRBV28 and TRBJ2-7, with 7 bases aligning to TRBD2. The junction had 12 bases not matched to a gene; V was cut back by 8 bases and J by 2 bases. The CDR3 covers 15 residues. The germline CDR1 and CDR2 sequences are MDHEN and SYDVKM. CDR3 sequence (DNA): TGTGCCAGCTCACTTCCGGGACTACTAACCTACGAGCAGTACTTC. Its translation: CASSLPGLLTYEQYF.

This clone came up once. The rearrangement links TRBV6-5 to TRBJ2-3, with 7 positions matching TRBD1. Germline V gene lookup returns CDR1 MNHEY and CDR2 SVGAGI. Trimming removed 6 bases from V and 0 bases from J; junction bases left unmatched: 3. This CDR3 has 14 amino acids. As DNA, the CDR3 is TGTGCCAGCAGCAGGGACAGAAGCACAGATACGCAGTATTTT. Translation gives CASSRDRSTDTQYF.

The rearrangement links TRBV18 to TRBJ2-2; 12 nucleotides match TRBD1. After removal of 6 bases from V and 6 bases from J, the junction contained 8 bases not matched to a gene. This CDR3 region has 16 residues. CDR1 is KGHSH, CDR2 LQKENI, per germline. Here the CDR3 DNA reads TGTGCCAGCTCGTCGGGACAGGGGGCTGTGGCCGGGGAGCTGTTTTTT. Translated: CASSSGQGAVAGELFF.

The J gene is TRBJ2-7, the V gene TRBV4-3; D perhaps matches TRBD2 (5 bases). In germline, CDR1 is LGHNA, CDR2 YSLEER. Trimming removed 0 bases from V and 6 bases from J, with 15 bases in between. The CDR3 contains 15 residues. CDR3 amino acids: CASSQEGRTGGEQYF. As DNA, the CDR3 is TGCGCCAGCAGCCAAGAAGGGAGAACCGGCGGCGAGCAGTACTTC.

This chain connects TRBV7-3 to TRBJ2-7, with a possible D match to TRBD2 (6 bases). CDR1 and CDR2 from the germline V gene are SGHTA and FQGTGA. This CDR3 is built from 16 residues. V dropped 3 bases and J dropped 3 bases, with 18 bases sitting between them. CDR3 in DNA: TGTGCCAGCAGCTTTAGGGGTGCGGGATATAGCTACGAGCAGTACTTC. Protein sequence: CASSFRGAGYSYEQYF. The whole variable domain, filled in from reference TRBV7-3 and TRBJ2-7, reads GAGVSQTPSNKVTEKGKYVELRCDPISGHTALYWYRQSLGQGPEFLIYFQGTGAADDSGLPNDRFFAVRPEGSVSTLKIQRTERGDSAVYLCASSFRGAGYSYEQYFGPGTRLTVT.

The gene calls are TRBV11-2 and TRBJ2-5; D not resolved. This CDR3 region has 17 residues. Germline V gene sequence: CDR1 SGHAT, CDR2 FQNNGV. The germline V and J ends were trimmed by 4 bases and 3 bases, with 21 bases remaining between them. The CDR3 DNA reads TGTGCCAGCAGCTCAGTTGATATGGGCCTCTCGAAAGAGACCCAGTACTTC. Translated, it gives CASSSVDMGLSKETQYF.

This chain's CDR3 is CAISERTGSGNQPQHF. For the CDR3, the DNA is TGTGCCATCAGTGAAAGAACAGGGTCGGGCAATCAGCCCCAGCATTTT. J is TRBJ1-5 and V is TRBV10-3; tentative D call: TRBD1 (6 bases). This CDR3 contains 16 residues. The germline CDR1 and CDR2 sequences are ENHRY and SYGVKD. V lost 3 bases, J lost 2 bases, and 14 bases lay in between.

In DNA form, the CDR3 reads TGTGCCACCCGGGACAGACCCACCGGGGAGCTGTTTTTT. Its translation is CATRDRPTGELFF. The genes are TRBV7-2 and TRBJ2-2, with 7 bases fitting TRBD1. CDR3 length: 13 residues. Germline CDR1 is SGHTA and CDR2 is FQGNSA. The V and J ends lost 10 bases and 4 bases, in that order; junction bases with no gene match: 6.

The chain is built from TRBV4-2 and TRBJ2-1; TRBD2 matches at 11 bases. The junction had 4 bases not matched to a gene; V was cut back by 6 bases and J by 6 bases. Per the germline V gene, CDR1 is LGHNA and CDR2 is YNFKEQ. The CDR3 totals 14 residues. CDR3 in amino acids: CASRTSGIGNEQFF. CDR3 nucleotides: TGTGCCAGCAGGACTAGCGGGATAGGCAATGAGCAGTTCTTC.

The chain recombines TRBV15 with TRBJ1-2; 7 bases align to TRBD1. V was clipped by 0 bases and J by 6 bases; unmatched bases: 4. The CDR3 has 14 amino acids. CDR1 is LNHNV and CDR2 is YYDKDF in the germline V gene (reference sequence). CDR3 loop: CATSRDQGENGYTF. The CDR3 coding sequence is TGTGCCACCAGCAGAGATCAGGGGGAGAATGGCTACACCTTC.

The genes are TRBV9 and TRBJ2-5, with D possibly TRBD2 on 5 matching bases. The better agreement between TRBJ2-7 and the DNA end casts doubt on the J call. The germline CDR1 and CDR2 sequences are SGDLS and YYNGEE. The CDR3 extends over 13 amino acids. The CDR3 spells CASSLRDSYEQYF. The CDR3, as DNA: TGTGCCAGCAGCCTACGGGACTCCTACGAGCAGTACTTC.

This clone is termed medium-sized. This chain connects TRBV11-2 to TRBJ1-1; D not resolved. This CDR3 region has 13 residues. V lost 5 bases, J lost 1 base, and 8 bases lay in between. The germline V gene encodes CDR1 SGHAT and CDR2 FQNNGV. Written as DNA, the CDR3 is TGTGCCAGCAGCAACACCCAGAACACTGAAGCTTTCTTT. As protein: CASSNTQNTEAFF.

V is TRBV7-3 and J is TRBJ2-3; weak D call: TRBD2 (6 bases). Between the trimmed V and J ends, which lost 2 bases and 5 bases, there was a span of 17 bases. Germline V lookup: CDR1 SGHTA, CDR2 FQGTGA. The CDR3 loop spans 16 amino acids. CDR3 loop: CASSLGGTGKGDTQYF. The CDR3 DNA reads TGTGCCAGCAGCTTAGGGGGGACCGGGAAAGGAGATACGCAGTATTTT.

V gene TRBV4-3 combines with J gene TRBJ1-3; no clear D gene. The CDR3 runs to 16 residues. The germline V and J ends were trimmed by 1 base and 4 bases, with 14 bases remaining between them. CDR1 is LGHNA and CDR2 is YSLEER in the germline V gene. The CDR3 region is CASSQGRSTRGNTIYF. CDR3 nucleotides: TGCGCCAGCAGCCAAGGACGGTCCACGAGGGGAAACACCATATATTTT.

The chain uses TRBV6-4 and TRBJ2-1; 7 bases line up with TRBD1. The ends lost 0 bases at V and 6 bases at J; junction bases unmatched: 8. The germline V gene encodes CDR1 MRHNA and CDR2 SNTAGT. The CDR3 has 16 residues. Written as DNA, the CDR3 is TGTGCCAGCAGTGACTCGACCGGGGCAGGGGGCAATGAGCAGTTCTTC. Its translation: CASSDSTGAGGNEQFF.

This rearrangement joins TRBV21-1 to TRBJ1-2; TRBD1 is the table's D call and was not checked against the DNA. TRBV21-1 is termed a pseudogene. This CDR3 is built from 22 residues. CDR3 coding DNA: TGTGCCAGCACCTTTATAGGGGTGGTGTTCGGGACAGCCATCCCCCCTAACTATGGCTACACCTTC. It encodes CASTFIGVVFGTAIPPNYGYTF.

This clone was detected a few times. The chain links TRBV7-2 to TRBJ2-1, with TRBD2 matching over 10 bases. From germline, CDR1 is SGHTA and CDR2 FQGNSA. Trimming removed 3 bases from V and 7 bases from J; junction bases left unmatched: 6. This CDR3 has 15 amino acids. The CDR3 DNA reads as TGTGCCAGCAGCTTCCGAGGACTAGCGGAAAATGAGCAGTTCTTC. Its translation: CASSFRGLAENEQFF.

CDR3 bases: TGTGCCAGCACTCGTGTCGGGGGGAGTTTGGATACGCAGTATTTT. This sequence encodes CASTRVGGSLDTQYF. The chain recombines TRBV2 with TRBJ2-3; TRBD2 agrees at 7 bases. Germline-derived CDR1 and CDR2 are SNHLY and FYNNEI. CDR3 size: 15 residues. The junction had 13 bases not matched to a gene; V was cut back by 7 bases and J by 6 bases. The full variable domain, rest sourced from reference TRBV2 and TRBJ2-3, is EPEVTQTPSHQVTQMGQEVILRCVPISNHLYFYWYRQILGQKVEFLVSFYNNEISEKSEIFDDQFSVERPDGSNFTLKIRSTKLEDSAMYFCASTRVGGSLDTQYFGPGTRLTVL.